This passage covers 8 T cell receptor beta chains from one sample sequenced in a study of blood T cell repertoires in COVID-19. Produced via immunoSEQ multiplex PCR; TCRdb's table is partial and in-frame only. The table lists some 200,000 clones, around 80% of them singletons. The sample comprised peripheral blood. The source is a woman of 80 years or more with acute or convalescent COVID-19.

This chain uses TRBV6-5 with TRBJ1-4; D remains unclear. The CDR3 sequence is 12 residues long. Germline V gene data show CDR1 as MNHEY and CDR2 as SVGAGI. The ends were cut back, 6 bases at V and 8 bases at J, with 10 bases in the middle. The CDR3 region has the DNA TGTGCCAGCAGCCAGAGAGGGGAAAAACTGTTTTTT. Amino acid sequence: CASSQRGEKLFF.

This sequence joins TRBV19 and TRBJ2-2, with D possibly TRBD2 on 5 matching bases. V dropped 6 bases and J dropped 9 bases, with 14 bases sitting between them. Germline V lookup: CDR1 LNHDA, CDR2 SQIVND (reference sequence). This CDR3 region has 13 residues. CDR3 protein: CASREGLARELFF. The CDR3 DNA reads TGTGCCAGTAGAGAGGGCTTGGCTCGGGAGCTGTTTTTT.

This chain joins TRBV19 and TRBJ2-5; 7 bases are a match to TRBD1. With V trimmed by 7 bases and J by 0 bases, 5 bases remained unmatched. Germline V lookup: CDR1 LNHDA, CDR2 SQIVND (reference sequence). The CDR3 runs 14 residues. As DNA, the CDR3 is TGTGCCAGTACTTTCACAGGGGACCAAGAGACCCAGTACTTC. Residues: CASTFTGDQETQYF. Drawing the rest from reference TRBV19 and TRBJ2-5, the complete variable domain is DGGITQSPKYLFRKEGQNVTLSCEQNLNHDAMYWYRQDPGQGLRLIYYSQIVNDFQKGDIAEGYSVSREKKESFPLTVTSAQKNPTAFYLCASTFTGDQETQYFGPGTRLLVL.

The chain recombines TRBV19 with TRBJ1-1, with D hard to call. Germline CDR1 and CDR2: LNHDA and SQIVND (reference sequence). V lost 1 base to trimming and J lost 0 bases, with 9 bases between them. The CDR3 has 15 amino acids. The CDR3 DNA reads as TGTGCCAGTAGTATAGGCTCTACTTTGAACACTGAAGCTTTCTTT. It encodes CASSIGSTLNTEAFF.

The chain uses TRBV6-5 and TRBJ2-5; D possibly corresponds to TRBD1 (6 bases). The CDR3 is made up of 14 amino acids. CDR1 MNHEY and CDR2 SVGAGI come from the germline V gene. V dropped 2 bases and J dropped 4 bases, with 11 bases sitting between them. The CDR3 DNA is TGTGCCAGCAGTTACGTGGGGGCGCGAGAGACCCAGTACTTC. Encoded protein: CASSYVGARETQYF.

The chain combines TRBV10-1 with TRBJ2-1, with 10 bases aligning to TRBD2. The CDR3 consists of 14 residues. The trim removed 4 bases at V and 7 bases at J, leaving 4 bases unmatched. Germline V gene data show CDR1 as WNHNN and CDR2 as SYGVQD (reference sequence). This CDR3 reads CASSVLAGSNEQFF. The CDR3 nucleotides are TGCGCCAGCAGTGTACTAGCGGGGTCAAATGAGCAGTTCTTC.

This sequence joins TRBV18 and TRBJ1-4; D perhaps matches TRBD1 (5 bases). The germline V gene has CDR1 KGHSH and CDR2 LQKENI. The ends were cut back, 3 bases at V and 5 bases at J, with 13 bases in the middle. This CDR3 region has 15 residues. The CDR3 DNA is TGTGCCAGCTCACCGCGACAGAGCTCCAATGAAAAACTGTTTTTT. Its protein product is CASSPRQSSNEKLFF.

The gene calls are TRBV19 and TRBJ2-3, with a possible D match to TRBD1 (5 bases). The CDR3 totals 14 residues. The V gene's germline CDR1 is LNHDA and CDR2 SQIVND (reference sequence). The germline V and J ends were trimmed by 4 bases and 6 bases, with 14 bases remaining between them. The CDR3, as DNA: TGTGCCAGTAGTACGACAGTTACTGGCGATACGCAGTATTTT. Amino acid sequence: CASSTTVTGDTQYF. The full variable domain, with the rest looked up from reference TRBV19 and TRBJ2-3, is DGGITQSPKYLFRKEGQNVTLSCEQNLNHDAMYWYRQDPGQGLRLIYYSQIVNDFQKGDIAEGYSVSREKKESFPLTVTSAQKNPTAFYLCASSTTVTGDTQYFGPGTRLTVL.